The clone carrying this T cell receptor beta chain was seen many times. Individual cDNA molecules received unique molecular identifiers. One entry per CDR3 protein results from TCRdb running MiXCR on the 5' RACE reads. The table records fewer than 120,000 distinct CDR3 sequences, 10% to 15% of them present only once. These data belong to a study of early T cells in non-severe SARS-CoV-2 infection. The V and J ends lost 5 bases and 2 bases respectively, with 10 bases between them. CDR3 length equals 13 residues. The TCR sequence derives from an adult who was a healthcare worker with PCR-confirmed SARS-CoV-2 infection or an uninfected control (not recorded which). Sequencing was performed on whole blood, taken at baseline. The chain is built from TRBV12-3 or TRBV12-4 and TRBJ2-7; the D gene is possibly TRBD2 (5 bases). CDR3 sequence reads: CASSPPGTYEQYF. In nucleotides, the CDR3 is TGTGCCAGCAGTCCTCCCGGGACCTACGAGCAGTACTTC.